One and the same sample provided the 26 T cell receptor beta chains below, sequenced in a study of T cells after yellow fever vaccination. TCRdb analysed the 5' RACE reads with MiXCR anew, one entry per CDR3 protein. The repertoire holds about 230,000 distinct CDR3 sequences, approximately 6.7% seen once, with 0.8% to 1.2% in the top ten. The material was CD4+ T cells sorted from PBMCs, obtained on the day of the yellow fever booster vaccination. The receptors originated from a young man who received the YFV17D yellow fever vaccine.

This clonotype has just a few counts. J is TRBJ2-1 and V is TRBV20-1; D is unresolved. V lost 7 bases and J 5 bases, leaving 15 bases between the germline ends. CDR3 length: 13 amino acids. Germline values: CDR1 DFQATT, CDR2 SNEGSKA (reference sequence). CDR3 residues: CSVPLSRNNEQFF. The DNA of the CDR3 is TGCAGTGTACCCCTAAGCAGGAACAATGAGCAGTTCTTC.

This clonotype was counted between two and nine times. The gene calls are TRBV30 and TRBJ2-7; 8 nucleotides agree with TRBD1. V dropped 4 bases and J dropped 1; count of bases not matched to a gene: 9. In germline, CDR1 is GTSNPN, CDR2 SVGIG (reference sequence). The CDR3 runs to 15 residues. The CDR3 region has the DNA TGTGCCTGGACCCACTTTGGACAGGGTTCCTACGAGCAGTACTTC. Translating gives CAWTHFGQGSYEQYF.

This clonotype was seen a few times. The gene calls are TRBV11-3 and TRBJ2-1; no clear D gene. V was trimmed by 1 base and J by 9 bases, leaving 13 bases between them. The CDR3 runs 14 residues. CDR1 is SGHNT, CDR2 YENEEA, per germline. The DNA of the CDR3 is TGTGCCAGCAGCTTAGCCCTAGGATCGATTGAGCAGTTCTTC. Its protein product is CASSLALGSIEQFF. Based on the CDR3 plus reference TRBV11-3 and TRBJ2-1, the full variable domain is EAGVVQSPRYKIIEKKQPVAFWCNPISGHNTLYWYLQNLGQGPELLIRYENEEAVDDSQLPKDRFSAERLKGVDSTLKIQPAELGDSAVYLCASSLALGSIEQFFGPGTRLTVL.

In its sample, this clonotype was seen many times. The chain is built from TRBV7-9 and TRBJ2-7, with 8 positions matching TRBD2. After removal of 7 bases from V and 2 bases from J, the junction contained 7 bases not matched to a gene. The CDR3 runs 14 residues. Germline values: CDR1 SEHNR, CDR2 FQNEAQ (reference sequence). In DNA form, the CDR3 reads TGTGCCAGCACGGCGGGAGCGGGAGCCTACGAGCAGTACTTC. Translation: CASTAGAGAYEQYF.

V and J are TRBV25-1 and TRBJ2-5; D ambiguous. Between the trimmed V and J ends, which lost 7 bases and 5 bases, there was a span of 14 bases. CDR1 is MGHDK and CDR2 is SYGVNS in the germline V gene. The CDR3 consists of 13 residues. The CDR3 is CASNPLGTETQYF. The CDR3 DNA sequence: TGTGCCAGCAACCCCTTGGGAACGGAGACCCAGTACTTC.

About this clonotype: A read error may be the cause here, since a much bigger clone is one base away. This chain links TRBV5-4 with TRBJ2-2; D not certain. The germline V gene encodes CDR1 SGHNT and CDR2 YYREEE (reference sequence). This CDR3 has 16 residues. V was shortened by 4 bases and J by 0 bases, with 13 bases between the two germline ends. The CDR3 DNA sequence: TGTGCCAGCAGCCCCAGAGTCAGCGCGAACACCGGGGAGCTGTTTTTT. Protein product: CASSPRVSANTGELFF.

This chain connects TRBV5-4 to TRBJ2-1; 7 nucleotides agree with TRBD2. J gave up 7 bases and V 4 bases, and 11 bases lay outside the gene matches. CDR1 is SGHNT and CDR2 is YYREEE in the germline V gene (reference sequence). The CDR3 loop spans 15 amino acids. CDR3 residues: CASSLILAESNEQFF. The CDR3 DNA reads TGTGCCAGCAGCCTAATCCTAGCGGAGTCGAATGAGCAGTTCTTC. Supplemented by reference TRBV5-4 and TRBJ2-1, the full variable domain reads ETGVTQSPTHLIKTRGQQVTLRCSSQSGHNTVSWYQQALGQGPQFIFQYYREEENGRGNFPPRFSGLQFPNYSSELNVNALELDDSALYLCASSLILAESNEQFFGPGTRLTVL.

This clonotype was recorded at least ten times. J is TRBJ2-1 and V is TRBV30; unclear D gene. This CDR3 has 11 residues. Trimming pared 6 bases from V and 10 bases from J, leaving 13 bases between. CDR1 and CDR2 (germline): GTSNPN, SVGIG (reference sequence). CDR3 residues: CACQNRREQFF. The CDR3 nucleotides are TGTGCCTGTCAGAATCGACGGGAGCAGTTCTTC.

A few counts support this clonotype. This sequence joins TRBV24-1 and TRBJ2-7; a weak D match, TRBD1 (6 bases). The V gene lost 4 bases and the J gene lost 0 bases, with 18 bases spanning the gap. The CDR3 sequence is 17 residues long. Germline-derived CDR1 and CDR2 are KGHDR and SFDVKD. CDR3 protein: CATSDTQDRLASYEQYF. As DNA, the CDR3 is TGTGCCACCAGTGACACCCAAGACAGGCTAGCCTCCTACGAGCAGTACTTC.

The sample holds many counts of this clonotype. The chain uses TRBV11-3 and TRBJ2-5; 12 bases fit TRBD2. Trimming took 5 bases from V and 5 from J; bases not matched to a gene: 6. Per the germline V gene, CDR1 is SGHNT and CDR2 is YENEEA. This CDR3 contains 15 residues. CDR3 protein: CASSRGTSGLETQYF. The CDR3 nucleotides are TGTGCCAGCAGCCGCGGGACTAGCGGGTTGGAGACCCAGTACTTC.

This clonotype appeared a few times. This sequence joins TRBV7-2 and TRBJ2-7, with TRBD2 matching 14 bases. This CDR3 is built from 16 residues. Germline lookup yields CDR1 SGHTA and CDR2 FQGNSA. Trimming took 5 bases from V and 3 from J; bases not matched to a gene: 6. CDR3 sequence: CASSRLAGGWDYEQYF. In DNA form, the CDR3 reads TGTGCCAGCAGCCGACTAGCGGGAGGGTGGGACTACGAGCAGTACTTC.

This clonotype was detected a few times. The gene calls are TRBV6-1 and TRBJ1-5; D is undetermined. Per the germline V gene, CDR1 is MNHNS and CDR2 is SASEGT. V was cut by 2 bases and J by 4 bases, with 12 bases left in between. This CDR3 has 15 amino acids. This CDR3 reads CASSENSNGNQPQHF. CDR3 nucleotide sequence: TGTGCCAGCAGTGAAAACAGCAACGGGAATCAGCCCCAGCATTTT.

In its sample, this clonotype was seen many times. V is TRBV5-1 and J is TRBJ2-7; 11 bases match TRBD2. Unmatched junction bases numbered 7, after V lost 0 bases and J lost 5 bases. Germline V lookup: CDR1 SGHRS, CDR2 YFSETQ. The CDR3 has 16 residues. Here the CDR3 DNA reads TGCGCCAGCAGCTTGGCACCGACTAGCGGGATGAACGAGCAGTACTTC. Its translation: CASSLAPTSGMNEQYF.

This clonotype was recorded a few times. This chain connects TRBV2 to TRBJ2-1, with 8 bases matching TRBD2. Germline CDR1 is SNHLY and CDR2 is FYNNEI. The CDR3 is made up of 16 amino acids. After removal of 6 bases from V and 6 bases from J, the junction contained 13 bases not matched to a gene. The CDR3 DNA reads TGTGCCAGCAGGGGCCGAGGCGGGAGGAACCTCAATGAGCAGTTCTTC. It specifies CASRGRGGRNLNEQFF.

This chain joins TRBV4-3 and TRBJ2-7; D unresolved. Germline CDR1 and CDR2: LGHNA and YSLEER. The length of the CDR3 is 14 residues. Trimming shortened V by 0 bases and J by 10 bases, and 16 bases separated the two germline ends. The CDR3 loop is CASSQDLGWSVQYF. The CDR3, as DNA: TGCGCCAGCAGCCAAGATTTGGGGTGGTCGGTACAGTACTTC.

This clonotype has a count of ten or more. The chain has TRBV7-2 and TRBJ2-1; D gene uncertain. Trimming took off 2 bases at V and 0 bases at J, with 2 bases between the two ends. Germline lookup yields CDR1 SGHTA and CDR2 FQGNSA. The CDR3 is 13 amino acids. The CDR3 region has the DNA TGTGCCAGCAGCTTAAGCTCCTACAATGAGCAGTTCTTC. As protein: CASSLSSYNEQFF.

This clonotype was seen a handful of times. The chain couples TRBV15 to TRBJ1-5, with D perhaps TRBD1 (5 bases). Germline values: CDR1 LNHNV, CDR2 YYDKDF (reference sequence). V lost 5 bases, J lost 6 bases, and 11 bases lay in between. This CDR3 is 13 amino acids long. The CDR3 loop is CATSGMQGQPQHF. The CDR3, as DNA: TGTGCCACCAGCGGTATGCAGGGTCAGCCCCAGCATTTT.

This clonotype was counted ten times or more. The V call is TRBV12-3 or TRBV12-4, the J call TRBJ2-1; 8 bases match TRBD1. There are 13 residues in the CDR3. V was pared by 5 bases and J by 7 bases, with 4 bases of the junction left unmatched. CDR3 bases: TGTGCCAGCAGTGACCGACAGGGGAATGAGCAGTTCTTC. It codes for CASSDRQGNEQFF.

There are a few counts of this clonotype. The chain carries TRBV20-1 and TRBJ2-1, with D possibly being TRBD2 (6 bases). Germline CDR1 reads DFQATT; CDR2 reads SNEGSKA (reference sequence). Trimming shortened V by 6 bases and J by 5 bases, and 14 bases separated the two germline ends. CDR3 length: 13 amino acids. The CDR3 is CSATVPGDNEQFF. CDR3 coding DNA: TGCAGTGCAACAGTCCCGGGGGACAATGAGCAGTTCTTC.

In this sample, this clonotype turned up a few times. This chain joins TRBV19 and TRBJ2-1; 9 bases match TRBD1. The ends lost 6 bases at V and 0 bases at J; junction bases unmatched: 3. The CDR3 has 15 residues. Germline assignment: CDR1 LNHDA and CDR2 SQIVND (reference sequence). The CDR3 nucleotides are TGTGCCAGTAGGGAACAGGGGGCCTCCTACAATGAGCAGTTCTTC. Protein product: CASREQGASYNEQFF.

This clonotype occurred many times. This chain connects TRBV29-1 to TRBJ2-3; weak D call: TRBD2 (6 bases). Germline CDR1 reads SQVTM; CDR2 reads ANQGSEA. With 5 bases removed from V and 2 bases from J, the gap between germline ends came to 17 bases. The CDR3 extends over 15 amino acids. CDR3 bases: TGCAGCGTTCAATCCGGGACTTCCTCCACAGATACGCAGTATTTT. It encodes CSVQSGTSSTDTQYF.

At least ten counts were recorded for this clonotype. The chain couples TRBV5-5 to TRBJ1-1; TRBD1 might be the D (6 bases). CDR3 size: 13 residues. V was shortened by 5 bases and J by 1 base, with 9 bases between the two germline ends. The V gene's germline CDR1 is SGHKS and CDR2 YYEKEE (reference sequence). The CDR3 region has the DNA TGTGCCAGCAGGTTGACAGGGAACACTGAAGCTTTCTTT. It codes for CASRLTGNTEAFF.

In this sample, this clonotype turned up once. The CDR3 protein is CASSSNRDSPHEQYF. The CDR3 DNA is TGTGCCAGCAGCTCAAACCGGGACAGTCCCCACGAGCAGTACTTC. V usage is TRBV7-8 and J usage is TRBJ2-7, with 7 bases that match TRBD1. Germline CDR1 reads SGHVS; CDR2 reads FQNEAQ. The CDR3 has 15 amino acids. J was trimmed by 5 bases and V by 4 bases; bases with no gene match: 11. The full variable domain, completed using reference TRBV7-8 and TRBJ2-7, is GAGVSQSPRYKVAKRGQDVALRCDPISGHVSLFWYQQALGQGPEFLTYFQNEAQLDKSGLPSDRFFAERPEGSVSTLKIQRTQQEDSAVYLCASSSNRDSPHEQYFGPGTRLTVT.

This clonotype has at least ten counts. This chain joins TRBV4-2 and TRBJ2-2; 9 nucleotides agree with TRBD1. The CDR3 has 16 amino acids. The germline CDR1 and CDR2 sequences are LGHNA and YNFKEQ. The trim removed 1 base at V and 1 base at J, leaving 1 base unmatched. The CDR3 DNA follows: TGTGCCAGCAGCCAAGTGGGACAGGGGAACACCGGGGAGCTGTTTTTT. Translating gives CASSQVGQGNTGELFF.

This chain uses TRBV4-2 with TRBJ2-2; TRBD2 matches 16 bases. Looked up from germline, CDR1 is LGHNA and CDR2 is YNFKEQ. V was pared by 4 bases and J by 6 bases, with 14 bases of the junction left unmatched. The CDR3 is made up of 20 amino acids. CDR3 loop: CASSPPPGLAGGALAGELFF. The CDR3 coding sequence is TGTGCCAGCAGCCCACCGCCGGGACTAGCGGGAGGGGCTCTCGCCGGGGAGCTGTTTTTT.

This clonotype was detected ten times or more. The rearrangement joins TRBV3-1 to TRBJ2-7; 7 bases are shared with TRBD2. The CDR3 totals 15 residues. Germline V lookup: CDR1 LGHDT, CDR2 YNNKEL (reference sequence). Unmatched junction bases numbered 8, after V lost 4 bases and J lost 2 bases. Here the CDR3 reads CASSRGGKLTYEQYF. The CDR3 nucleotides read TGTGCCAGCAGCCGGGGAGGGAAGCTAACCTACGAGCAGTACTTC.